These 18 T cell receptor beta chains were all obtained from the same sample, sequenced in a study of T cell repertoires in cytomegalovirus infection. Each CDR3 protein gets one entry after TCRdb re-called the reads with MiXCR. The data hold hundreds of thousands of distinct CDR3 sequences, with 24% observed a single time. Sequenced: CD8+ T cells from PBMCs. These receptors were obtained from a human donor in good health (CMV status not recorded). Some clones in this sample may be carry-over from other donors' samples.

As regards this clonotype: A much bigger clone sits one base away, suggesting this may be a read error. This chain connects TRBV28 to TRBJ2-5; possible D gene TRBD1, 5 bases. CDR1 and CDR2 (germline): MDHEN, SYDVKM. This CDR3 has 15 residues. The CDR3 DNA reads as TGTGCCAACAGTCCCGGTTTGGGGCGACAAGAGACCCAGTACTTC. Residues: CANSPGLGRQETQYF.

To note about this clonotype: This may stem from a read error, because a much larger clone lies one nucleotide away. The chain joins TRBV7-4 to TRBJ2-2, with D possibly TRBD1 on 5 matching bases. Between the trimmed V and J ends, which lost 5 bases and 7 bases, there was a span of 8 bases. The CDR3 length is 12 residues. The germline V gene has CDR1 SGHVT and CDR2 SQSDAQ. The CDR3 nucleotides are TGTGCCAGCAGCGTAAGGGGCGGGGAGCTGTTTTTT. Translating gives CASSVRGGELFF. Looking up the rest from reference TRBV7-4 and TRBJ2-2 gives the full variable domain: GAGVSQSPRYKVAKRGRDVALRCDSISGHVTLYWYRQTLGQGSEVLTYSQSDAQRDKSGRPSGRFSAERPERSVSTLKIQRTEQGDSAVYLCASSVRGGELFFGEGSRLTVL.

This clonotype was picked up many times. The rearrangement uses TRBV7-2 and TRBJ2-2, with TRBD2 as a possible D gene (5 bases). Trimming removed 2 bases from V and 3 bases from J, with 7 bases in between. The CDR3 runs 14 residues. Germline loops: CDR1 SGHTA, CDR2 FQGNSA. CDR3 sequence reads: CASSLRADTGELFF. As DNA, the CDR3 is TGTGCCAGCAGCTTACGAGCGGACACCGGGGAGCTGTTTTTT.

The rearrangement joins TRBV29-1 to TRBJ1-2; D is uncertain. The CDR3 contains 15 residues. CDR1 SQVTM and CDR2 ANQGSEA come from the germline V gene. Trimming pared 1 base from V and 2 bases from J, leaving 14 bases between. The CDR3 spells CSVEATGVLNYGYTF. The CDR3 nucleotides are TGCAGCGTTGAAGCAACCGGGGTCCTCAACTATGGCTACACCTTC.

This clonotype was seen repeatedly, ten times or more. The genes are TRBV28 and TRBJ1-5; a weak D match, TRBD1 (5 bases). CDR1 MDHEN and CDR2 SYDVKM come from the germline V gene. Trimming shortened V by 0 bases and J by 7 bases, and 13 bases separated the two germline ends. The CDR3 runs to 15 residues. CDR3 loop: CASSLWGVGGQPQHF. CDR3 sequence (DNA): TGTGCCAGCAGTTTATGGGGAGTGGGGGGGCAGCCCCAGCATTTT.

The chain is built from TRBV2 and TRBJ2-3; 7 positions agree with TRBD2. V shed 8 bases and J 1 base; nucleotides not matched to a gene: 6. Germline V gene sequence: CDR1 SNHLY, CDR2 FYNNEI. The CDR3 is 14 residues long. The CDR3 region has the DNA TGTGCCAGCTTGAGACGGGGGGGCACAGATACGCAGTATTTT. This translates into CASLRRGGTDTQYF. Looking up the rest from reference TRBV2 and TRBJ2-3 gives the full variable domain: EPEVTQTPSHQVTQMGQEVILRCVPISNHLYFYWYRQILGQKVEFLVSFYNNEISEKSEIFDDQFSVERPDGSNFTLKIRSTKLEDSAMYFCASLRRGGTDTQYFGPGTRLTVL.

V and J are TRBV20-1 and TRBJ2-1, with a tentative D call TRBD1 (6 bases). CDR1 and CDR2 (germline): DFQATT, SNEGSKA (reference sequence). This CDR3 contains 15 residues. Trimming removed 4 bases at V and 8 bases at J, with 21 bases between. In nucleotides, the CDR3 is TGCAGTGCTACAACAGGGTTTTCAACCGGACATGAGCAGTTCTTC. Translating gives CSATTGFSTGHEQFF.

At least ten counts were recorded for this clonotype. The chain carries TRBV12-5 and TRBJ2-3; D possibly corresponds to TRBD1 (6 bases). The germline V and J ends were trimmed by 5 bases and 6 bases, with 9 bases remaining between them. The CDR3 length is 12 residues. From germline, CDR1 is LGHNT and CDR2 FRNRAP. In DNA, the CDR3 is TGTGCTAGTGGTCACAGGGCCGATACGCAGTATTTT. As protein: CASGHRADTQYF.

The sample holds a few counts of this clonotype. The DNA of the CDR3 is TGCAGCGTTACCCCAACAGGGAAGGCGAACACTGAAGCTTTCTTT. Amino acid sequence: CSVTPTGKANTEAFF. V is TRBV29-1 and J is TRBJ1-1, with a weak D call TRBD1 (6 bases). V lost 5 bases, J lost 1 base, and 17 bases lay in between. The CDR3 totals 15 residues. The germline CDR1 and CDR2 sequences are SQVTM and ANQGSEA.

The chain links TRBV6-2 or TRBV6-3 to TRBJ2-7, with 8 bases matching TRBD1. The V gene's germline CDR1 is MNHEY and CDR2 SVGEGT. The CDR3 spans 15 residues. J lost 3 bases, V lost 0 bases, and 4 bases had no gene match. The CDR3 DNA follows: TGTGCCAGCAGTTACTCGAAAGGACAGGGCTACGAGCAGTACTTC. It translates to CASSYSKGQGYEQYF.

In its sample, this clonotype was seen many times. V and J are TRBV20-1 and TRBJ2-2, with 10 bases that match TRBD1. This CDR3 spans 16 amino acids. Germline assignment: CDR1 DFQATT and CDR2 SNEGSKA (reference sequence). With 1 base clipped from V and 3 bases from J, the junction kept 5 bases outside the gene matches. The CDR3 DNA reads TGCAGTGCTAGAGGACAGGGGGCGGGGGACACCGGGGAGCTGTTTTTT. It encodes CSARGQGAGDTGELFF.

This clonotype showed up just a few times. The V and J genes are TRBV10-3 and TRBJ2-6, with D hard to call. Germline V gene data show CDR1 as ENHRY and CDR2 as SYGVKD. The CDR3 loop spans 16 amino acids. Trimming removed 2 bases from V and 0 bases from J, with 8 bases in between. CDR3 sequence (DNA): TGTGCCATCAGTGAGACAAGGAACTCTGGGGCCAACGTCCTGACTTTC. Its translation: CAISETRNSGANVLTF.

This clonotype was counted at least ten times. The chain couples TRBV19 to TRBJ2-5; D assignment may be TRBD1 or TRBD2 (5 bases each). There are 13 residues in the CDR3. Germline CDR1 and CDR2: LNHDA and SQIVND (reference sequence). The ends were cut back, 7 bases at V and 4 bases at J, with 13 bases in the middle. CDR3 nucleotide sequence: TGTGCCAGTACCGGGACGTCCCGAGAGACCCAGTACTTC. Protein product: CASTGTSRETQYF.

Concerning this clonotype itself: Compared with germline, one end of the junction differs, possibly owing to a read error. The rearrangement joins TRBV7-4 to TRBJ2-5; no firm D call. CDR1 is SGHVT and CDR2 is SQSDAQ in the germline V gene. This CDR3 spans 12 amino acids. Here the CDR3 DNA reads TGTGCCAACAGCTTTGAGGCCGAGACCCAGTACTTC. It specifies CANSFEAETQYF.

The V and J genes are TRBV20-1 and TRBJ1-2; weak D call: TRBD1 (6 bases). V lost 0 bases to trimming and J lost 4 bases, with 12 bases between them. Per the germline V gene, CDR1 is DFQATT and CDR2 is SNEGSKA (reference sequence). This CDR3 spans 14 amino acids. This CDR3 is CSARDQGSPYGYTF. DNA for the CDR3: TGCAGTGCTAGAGATCAGGGGAGTCCCTATGGCTACACCTTC.

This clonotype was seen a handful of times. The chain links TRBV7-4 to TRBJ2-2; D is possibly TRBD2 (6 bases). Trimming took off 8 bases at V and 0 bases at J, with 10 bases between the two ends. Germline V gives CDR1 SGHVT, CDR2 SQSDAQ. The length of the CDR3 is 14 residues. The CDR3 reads CASLRGTNTGELFF. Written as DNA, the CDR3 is TGTGCCAGCCTCCGGGGGACGAACACCGGGGAGCTGTTTTTT.

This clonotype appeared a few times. The CDR3: CASSELTGGAHGYTF. The CDR3 DNA sequence: TGCGCCAGCAGCGAACTGACAGGGGGCGCGCATGGCTACACCTTC. The chain carries TRBV5-1 and TRBJ1-2; TRBD1 agrees at 10 bases. The V segment lost 4 bases and the J segment 6 bases; nucleotides outside the gene matches: 9. This CDR3 region has 15 residues. In germline, CDR1 is SGHRS, CDR2 YFSETQ.

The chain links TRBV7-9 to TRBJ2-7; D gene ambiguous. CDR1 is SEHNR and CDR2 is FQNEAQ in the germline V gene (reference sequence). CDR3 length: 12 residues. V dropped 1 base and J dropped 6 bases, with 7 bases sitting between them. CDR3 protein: CASSLGLGEQYF. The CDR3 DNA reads TGTGCCAGCAGCTTAGGGCTTGGCGAGCAGTACTTC.